This T cell receptor (beta chain) was observed in a study of OX40 agonist ivuxolimab in advanced cancers. Study in general: Three patients showed partial responses: one hepatocellular carcinoma and two cutaneous melanoma cases.

V shed 1 base and J shed 7 bases, with 10 bases lying between them. Germline assignment: CDR1 SGHTA and CDR2 FQGNSA. The CDR3 is made up of 13 amino acids. Collection of blood occurred at baseline, at cycle 4 day 1, and at cycle 7 day 1. Here immunoSEQ multiplex PCR was the method, and the copy in TCRdb shows in-frame clones only, minus some. The table records roughly 68,000 clones, roughly 84% of them present only once. The TCR was taken from an adult with an advanced solid tumor such as melanoma, head and neck, liver or kidney cancer. The sequenced sample was CD4+ or CD8+ T cells sorted from blood, obtained in a trial of the OX40 agonist ivuxolimab. The genes are TRBV7-2 and TRBJ1-2; D call uncertain. DNA of the CDR3: TGTGCCAGCAGCTTAGGTTCCTGGGGTGGCTACACCTTC. This codes for CASSLGSWGGYTF.